Given below is one T cell receptor beta chain in context. V dropped 3 bases and J dropped 8 bases, with 9 bases sitting between them. The CDR3 has 12 residues. Germline CDR1 and CDR2: SGHRS and YFSETQ. The data are from a study of blood T cell repertoires in COVID-19. Only in-frame clones appear in the TCRdb table, and some are missing; sequencing was by immunoSEQ multiplex PCR. This repertoire shows under 200,000 clones, around 84% found once; its top ten account for 13% to 15%. Source material: peripheral blood. The receptor was isolated from a woman in her 70s with COVID-19, enrolled during active disease. The chain couples TRBV5-1 to TRBJ2-1; D gene uncertain. The CDR3 here is CASSWPSDEQFF. In nucleotides, the CDR3 is TGCGCCAGCAGCTGGCCCAGCGATGAGCAGTTCTTC.